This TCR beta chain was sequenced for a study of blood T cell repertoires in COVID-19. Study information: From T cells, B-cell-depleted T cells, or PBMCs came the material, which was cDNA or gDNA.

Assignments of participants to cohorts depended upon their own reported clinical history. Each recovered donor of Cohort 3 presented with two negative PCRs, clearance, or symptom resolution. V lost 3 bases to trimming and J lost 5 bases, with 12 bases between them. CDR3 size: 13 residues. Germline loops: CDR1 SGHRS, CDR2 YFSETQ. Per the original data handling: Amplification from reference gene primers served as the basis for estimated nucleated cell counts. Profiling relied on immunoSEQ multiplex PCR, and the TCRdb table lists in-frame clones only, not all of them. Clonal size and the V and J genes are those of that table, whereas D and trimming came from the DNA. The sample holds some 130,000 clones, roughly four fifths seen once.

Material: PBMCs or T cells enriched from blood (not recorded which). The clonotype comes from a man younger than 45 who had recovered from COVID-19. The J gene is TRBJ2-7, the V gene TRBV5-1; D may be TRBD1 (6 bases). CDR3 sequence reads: CASSYTGINEQYF. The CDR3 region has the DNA TGCGCCAGCAGCTATACAGGGATCAACGAGCAGTACTTC.